The next 18 T cell receptor beta chains were all read from a single sample in a study of CD8+CD57+ T cells in acquired aplastic anemia. CD8+CD57+ cell expansion, shown by flow cytometry, had occurred in the patients selected for sequencing. TCR beta VDJ combinations and CDR3 sequences were profiled from genomic DNA. TCRdb independently ran MiXCR on the reads; one entry per CDR3 protein. This sample has under 200,000 distinct CDR3 sequences, with around 48% found just once. Material: sorted CD4+, CD8+, or CD8+CD57+ T cells (not recorded which) from PBMCs. The receptors shown here come from a human donor with aplastic anemia.

The J gene is TRBJ2-1, the V gene TRBV4-2; 14 positions agree with TRBD2. The CDR3 contains 16 residues. The J segment lost 8 bases and the V segment lost 6 bases, leaving 9 bases of the junction unmatched. From germline, CDR1 is LGHNA and CDR2 YNFKEQ. The CDR3 DNA reads TGTGCCAGCAGTGTTGCCGGGACTAGCGGGAGCGATGAGCAGTTCTTC. Translating gives CASSVAGTSGSDEQFF.

In this sample, this clonotype turned up many times. CDR3 DNA: TGTGCCAGCAAGGGGACAGGGGACACTGAAGCTTTCTTT. It is translated as CASKGTGDTEAFF. This chain links TRBV6-5 with TRBJ1-1; 10 bases map to TRBD1. The CDR3 covers 13 residues. Germline lookup yields CDR1 MNHEY and CDR2 SVGAGI. V shed 7 bases and J 3 bases; nucleotides not matched to a gene: 2.

Ten or more counts support this clonotype. The chain combines TRBV20-1 with TRBJ1-4, with TRBD1 matching 11 bases. Germline V gene sequence: CDR1 DFQATT, CDR2 SNEGSKA (reference sequence). The CDR3 contains 14 residues. V lost 5 bases and J lost 5; bases outside the gene matches: 4. The CDR3 sequence is CSAGQGALNEKLFF. DNA for the CDR3: TGCAGTGCTGGACAGGGGGCATTAAATGAAAAACTGTTTTTT.

This clonotype was detected a few times. This rearrangement joins TRBV14 to TRBJ2-3; possible D gene TRBD2, 7 bases. CDR3 length equals 17 residues. V gave up 2 bases and J gave up 1 base, with 16 bases separating them. Germline-derived CDR1 and CDR2 are SGHDN and FVKESK. The CDR3 nucleotides are TGTGCCAGCAGCCAAATACGAGGGGGGGCGCGCACAGATACGCAGTATTTT. Translated, it gives CASSQIRGGARTDTQYF.

This clonotype was detected many times. This sequence joins TRBV11-1 and TRBJ2-3, with a weak D call TRBD2 (6 bases). This CDR3 contains 15 residues. V was clipped by 1 base and J by 0 bases, with 8 bases between them. The germline V gene has CDR1 SGHAT and CDR2 FQDESV (reference sequence). This CDR3 reads CASSLVSGSTDTQYF. The CDR3 region has the DNA TGTGCCAGCAGCTTAGTCAGCGGGAGCACAGATACGCAGTATTTT. Using reference TRBV11-1 and TRBJ2-3 for the parts outside the CDR3, the full variable domain is EAEVAQSPRYKITEKSQAVAFWCDPISGHATLYWYRQILGQGPELLVQFQDESVVDDSQLPKDRFSAERLKGVDSTLKIQPAELGDSAMYLCASSLVSGSTDTQYFGPGTRLTVL.

This clonotype appeared once. V usage is TRBV20-1 and J usage is TRBJ2-7; 9 positions match TRBD1. The CDR3 extends over 14 amino acids. The V gene's germline CDR1 is DFQATT and CDR2 SNEGSKA (reference sequence). The J segment lost 3 bases and the V segment lost 0 bases, leaving 3 bases of the junction unmatched. This CDR3 is CSARDHRGLYEQYF. The CDR3, as DNA: TGCAGTGCTAGAGATCACAGGGGGCTCTACGAGCAGTACTTC.

This clonotype was seen many times. The gene calls are TRBV7-2 and TRBJ2-7; D uncertain. V dropped 4 bases and J dropped 2 bases, with 3 bases sitting between them. Germline V CDR1 and CDR2: SGHTA, FQGNSA. CDR3 length: 11 residues. CDR3 DNA sequence: TGTGCCAGCAGCTCGGCCTACGAGCAGTACTTC. Protein sequence: CASSSAYEQYF.

The rearrangement links TRBV10-1 to TRBJ1-2; D not certain. This CDR3 contains 13 residues. With 4 bases removed from V and 1 base from J, the gap between germline ends came to 7 bases. In germline, CDR1 is WNHNN, CDR2 SYGVQD (reference sequence). The CDR3: CASSVDLNYGYTF. CDR3 nucleotide sequence: TGCGCCAGCAGTGTGGATCTTAACTATGGCTACACCTTC.

This clonotype was seen repeatedly, ten times or more. The chain links TRBV5-1 to TRBJ1-1, with D possibly being TRBD1 (6 bases). Trimming pared 0 bases from V and 4 bases from J, leaving 13 bases between. Germline CDR1 reads SGHRS; CDR2 reads YFSETQ. The length of the CDR3 is 15 residues. The CDR3, as DNA: TGCGCCAGCAGCTTGGAGGAGGGGGGGGGCACTGAAGCTTTCTTT. As protein: CASSLEEGGGTEAFF. The full variable domain, with the rest looked up from reference TRBV5-1 and TRBJ1-1, is KAGVTQTPRYLIKTRGQQVTLSCSPISGHRSVSWYQQTPGQGLQFLFEYFSETQRNKGNFPGRFSGRQFSNSRSEMNVSTLELGDSALYLCASSLEEGGGTEAFFGQGTRLTVV.

The rearrangement links TRBV9 to TRBJ1-2; possible D gene TRBD1, 6 bases. CDR3 length: 14 amino acids. Trimming took off 1 base at V and 4 bases at J, with 11 bases between the two ends. CDR1 is SGDLS and CDR2 is YYNGEE in the germline V gene. CDR3 coding DNA: TGTGCCAGCAGCGTACAGGGGATCGCCTATGGCTACACCTTC. Translating gives CASSVQGIAYGYTF.

The gene calls are TRBV20-1 and TRBJ2-7; D is undetermined. Germline V lookup: CDR1 DFQATT, CDR2 SNEGSKA (reference sequence). V was pared by 2 bases and J by 2 bases, with 7 bases between. The CDR3 covers 12 residues. DNA for the CDR3: TGCAGTGCTAGACACGTAACCTACGAGCAGTACTTC. Translating it yields CSARHVTYEQYF.

As regards this clonotype: A much more abundant neighbour one base away suggests this may be a read error. The rearrangement joins TRBV2 to TRBJ1-2; 8 bases are shared with TRBD1. This CDR3 region has 14 residues. J gave up 4 bases and V 2 bases, and 3 bases lay outside the gene matches. Germline loops: CDR1 SNHLY, CDR2 FYNNEI. The CDR3 spells CASSEQGATYGYTF. The CDR3 nucleotides read TGTGCCAGCAGTGAACAGGGGGCGACCTATGGCTACACCTTC.

The chain carries TRBV20-1 and TRBJ1-3; no clear D gene. CDR3 length: 12 residues. The germline V gene has CDR1 DFQATT and CDR2 SNEGSKA (reference sequence). The V end lost 1 base, the J end lost 2 bases, and 3 bases lay between the germline ends. The CDR3 loop is CSARVTGNTIYF. The CDR3, as DNA: TGCAGTGCTAGAGTAACTGGAAACACCATATATTTT.

The chain recombines TRBV20-1 with TRBJ2-1; TRBD2 is a possible D gene (5 bases). V was pared by 1 base and J by 1 base, with 17 bases between. The germline V gene has CDR1 DFQATT and CDR2 SNEGSKA (reference sequence). The CDR3 sequence is 17 residues long. CDR3 nucleotides: TGCAGTGCTAGAGGAGGGCTGAATGAGAGGTCCTACAATGAGCAGTTCTTC. It specifies CSARGGLNERSYNEQFF.

This chain uses TRBV30 with TRBJ2-1, with a possible D match to TRBD1 (5 bases). The germline gives CDR1 GTSNPN, CDR2 SVGIG (reference sequence). V lost 0 bases to trimming and J lost 9 bases, with 15 bases between them. The CDR3 consists of 14 residues. This CDR3 reads CAWSVGLMGREQFF. As DNA, the CDR3 is TGTGCCTGGAGTGTAGGCCTGATGGGGCGTGAGCAGTTCTTC.

This clonotype was picked up many times. The gene calls are TRBV25-1 and TRBJ1-2; D uncertain. Germline V gene sequence: CDR1 MGHDK, CDR2 SYGVNS. Trimming stripped 3 bases from V and 7 bases from J, with 12 bases between. The CDR3 sequence is 13 residues long. The CDR3 DNA sequence: TGTGCCAGCAGTGAGAATATGGGGAGTGGCTACACCTTC. This encodes CASSENMGSGYTF.

This clonotype was counted once. The junction does not match germline at one end; this may be a read error. This chain connects TRBV10-3 to TRBJ2-3; D possibly corresponds to TRBD2 (6 bases). Germline assignment: CDR1 ENHRY and CDR2 SYGVKD. The CDR3 length is 15 residues. The CDR3 DNA sequence: TGTGCCAGCAGTTATTTGCGTGGAGGGCTAGATACGCAGTATTTT. Translating it yields CASSYLRGGLDTQYF.

This clonotype was recorded at least ten times. V usage is TRBV6-4 and J usage is TRBJ1-2; D might be TRBD1 (5 bases). CDR1 MRHNA and CDR2 SNTAGT come from the germline V gene. The CDR3 is 14 amino acids. V lost 9 bases to trimming and J lost 3 bases, with 17 bases between them. CDR3 loop: CASKRDLFDYGYTF. Written as DNA, the CDR3 is TGTGCCAGTAAAAGGGACTTATTTGACTATGGCTACACCTTC.